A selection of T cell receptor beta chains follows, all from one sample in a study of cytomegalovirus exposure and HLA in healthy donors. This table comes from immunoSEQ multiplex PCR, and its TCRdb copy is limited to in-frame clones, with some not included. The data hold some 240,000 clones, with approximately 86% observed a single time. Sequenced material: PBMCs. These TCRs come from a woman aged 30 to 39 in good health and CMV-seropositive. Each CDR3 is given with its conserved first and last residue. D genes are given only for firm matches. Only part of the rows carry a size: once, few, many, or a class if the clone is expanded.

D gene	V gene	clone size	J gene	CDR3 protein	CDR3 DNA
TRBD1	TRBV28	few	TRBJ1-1	CASRLPDRAGTEAFF	TGTGCCAGCAGACTCCCGGACAGGGCGGGCACTGAAGCTTTCTTT
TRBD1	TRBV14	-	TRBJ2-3	CASSHSRDRATDTQYF	TGTGCCAGCAGCCACAGCCGGGACAGGGCCACAGATACGCAGTATTTT
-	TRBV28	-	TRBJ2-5	CASSWGGGEETQYF	TGTGCCAGCAGTTGGGGGGGCGGAGAAGAGACCCAGTACTTC
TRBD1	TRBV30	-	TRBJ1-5	CAWSVQGARQPQHF	TGTGCCTGGAGTGTCCAGGGGGCACGACAGCCCCAGCATTTT
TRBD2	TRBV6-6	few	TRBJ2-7	CASSGRDYRNYEQYF	TGTGCCAGCAGTGGCCGGGACTACCGGAACTACGAGCAGTACTTC
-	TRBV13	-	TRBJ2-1	CASRRPRGGVYNEQFF	TGTGCCAGCAGGCGGCCTAGGGGCGGGGTCTACAATGAGCAGTTCTTC
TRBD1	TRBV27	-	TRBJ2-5	CASRLSGQPPETQYF	TGTGCCAGCAGGCTCTCGGGACAGCCACCAGAGACCCAGTACTTC
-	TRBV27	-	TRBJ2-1	CASSLSAVRSSYNEQFF	TGTGCCAGCAGTTTATCAGCAGTTCGGAGCTCCTACAATGAGCAGTTCTTC
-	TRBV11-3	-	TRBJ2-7	CASSSPPAGASYEQYF	TGTGCCAGCAGCTCCCCGCCTGCGGGCGCATCCTACGAGCAGTACTTC
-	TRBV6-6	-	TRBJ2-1	CASSYSGSSYNEQFF	TGTGCCAGCAGTTACTCAGGGAGCTCCTACAATGAGCAGTTCTTC